This T cell receptor (beta chain) was recorded in a study of T cells in localized non-small cell lung cancer. This clone was observed once. What it binds is unknown. Regarding the study as a whole: Heterogeneity cannot be ruled out, as sequencing used one tumor region only. It was uninvolved adjacent lung that showed the highest T cell clonality, exceeding tumor. Among the top 100 tumor clones, a median around 50 appeared in adjacent lung. Elevated circulating T cell density in blood was associated with longer overall survival.

Assay used: immunoSEQ multiplex PCR; TCRdb lists only in-frame clones, some missing. The sample records 50,000 to 75,000 clones, about nine tenths being singletons. There are 12 residues in the CDR3. J was trimmed by 2 bases and V by 7 bases; bases with no gene match: 3. From germline, CDR1 is SQVTM and CDR2 ANQGSEA. This TCR was sampled from a man aged 35 to 70 with stage I lung adenocarcinoma. V and J are TRBV29-1 and TRBJ2-3; 7 nucleotides agree with TRBD2. The input for sequencing was peripheral blood, taken before any cancer treatment. DNA for the CDR3: TGCAGCGGTTGGGACTACACAGATACGCAGTATTTT. Translating gives CSGWDYTDTQYF.